A single count supports the clone carrying this T cell receptor beta chain. Its cognate antigen is unknown. The data belong to a study of cytomegalovirus exposure and HLA in healthy donors. Study-level points and caveats: Differences between HLA loci emerged in a later analysis of TCR association rates, with DRB1 most and HLA-C fewest.

The V and J ends lost 5 bases and 5 bases respectively, with 15 bases between them. Germline V gene lookup returns CDR1 MNHEY and CDR2 SMNVEV (reference sequence). The CDR3 is 14 residues long. PCR employed 60 Vbeta and 13 Jbeta primers. Assay used: immunoSEQ multiplex PCR; TCRdb lists only in-frame clones, some missing. Of roughly 100,000 clones listed, about four fifths are singletons. The sample comprised PBMCs. The source is a woman in her thirties or forties in good health and CMV-seronegative. This sequence joins TRBV27 and TRBJ1-2, with D perhaps TRBD1 (6 bases). The CDR3 nucleotides are TGTGCCAGCAGTCCAAGACAGGTTGCATATGGCTACACCTTC. Encoded protein: CASSPRQVAYGYTF.